This T cell receptor beta chain was identified in a study of blood T cell repertoires in COVID-19. In the original workflow: From reference gene primer amplification, estimates of nucleated cell counts were derived. The assay was immunoSEQ multiplex PCR, and TCRdb's table has in-frame clones only and misses some. V and J calls and clone size are those listed in that table; D and trimming were worked out from the DNA. The sample comprises about 99,000 clones, approximately 80% of which are singletons, and over 10% rests with the top ten. J lost 4 bases, V lost 4 bases, and 2 bases had no gene match. Looked up from germline, CDR1 is SNHLY and CDR2 is FYNNEI. CDR3 size: 15 residues.

This receptor was obtained from a human donor in a cohort sampled during active or convalescent COVID-19. Sequenced material: peripheral blood. The chain has TRBV2 and TRBJ1-3; 12 bases are a match to TRBD1. The CDR3 loop is CASSGDRGHGNTIYF. The CDR3 region has the DNA TGTGCCAGCAGTGGGGACAGGGGGCACGGAAACACCATATATTTT.